This TCR beta chain was captured in a study of shared clonotypes between healthy human individuals. All of the donors resided in Nashville, Tennessee, and each was a Caucasian adult. Several immunoSEQ 96-well plates shared each subset's DNA, each plate a replicate. Method: immunoSEQ multiplex PCR; TCRdb's copy keeps in-frame clones and lacks some. The repertoire holds roughly 2 million clones, 85% to 95% seen once, with 0.13% in the top ten. V was shortened by 7 bases and J by 4 bases, with 14 bases between the two germline ends. Germline loops: CDR1 GTSNPN, CDR2 SVGIG (reference sequence). The length of the CDR3 is 12 residues.

Sequenced: naive CD4+ T cells sorted from blood. Subset indicated: CD45RA+ positively selected. The chain joins TRBV30 to TRBJ2-7; perhaps TRBD2 as D (5 bases). The clonotype was recovered from a man in his late teens or twenties in good health. The CDR3 nucleotides are TGTGCCTCCTTGCGTCGGGGTTACGAGCAGTACTTC. It codes for CASLRRGYEQYF.